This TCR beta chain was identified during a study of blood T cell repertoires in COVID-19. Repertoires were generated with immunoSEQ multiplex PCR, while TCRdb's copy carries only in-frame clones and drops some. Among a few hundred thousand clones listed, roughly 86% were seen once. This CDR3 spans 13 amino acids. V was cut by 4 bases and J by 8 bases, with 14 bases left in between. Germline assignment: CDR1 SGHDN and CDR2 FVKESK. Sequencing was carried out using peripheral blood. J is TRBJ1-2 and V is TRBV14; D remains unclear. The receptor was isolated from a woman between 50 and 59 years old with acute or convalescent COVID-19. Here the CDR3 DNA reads TGTGCCAGCAGCCCCATCGGAGGTACAGGCTACACCTTC. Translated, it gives CASSPIGGTGYTF.